These 11 T cell receptor beta chains were sequenced from one sample in a study of blood T cell repertoires in COVID-19. Some clones are missing from TCRdb's copy, which holds only in-frame ones; the method was immunoSEQ multiplex PCR. The repertoire holds 350,000 to 450,000 clones, with nearly 90% as singletons. Source material: PBMCs or T cells enriched from blood (not recorded which). The receptors originated from a woman aged 30 to 39 who had recovered from COVID-19.

The chain uses TRBV27 and TRBJ2-3; 8 bases are a match to TRBD2. Germline V gene sequence: CDR1 MNHEY, CDR2 SMNVEV (reference sequence). V was clipped by 7 bases and J by 4 bases; unmatched bases: 10. The CDR3 totals 15 residues. The CDR3, as DNA: TGTGCCAGCACCCCCTTTAGCGGGAATTCAGATACGCAGTATTTT. This codes for CASTPFSGNSDTQYF.

J is TRBJ2-1 and V is TRBV7-6; TRBD1 aligns across 7 bases. The V gene end was trimmed by 6 bases and the J gene end by 3 bases; junction bases not matched to a gene: 2. CDR3 length equals 13 residues. The V gene's germline CDR1 is SGHVS and CDR2 FNYEAQ. DNA of the CDR3: TGTGCCAGCAGACGGGACAGCTACAATGAGCAGTTCTTC. Its protein product is CASRRDSYNEQFF.

This rearrangement joins TRBV14 to TRBJ1-2; 7 nucleotides align to TRBD1. The CDR3 runs to 16 residues. Germline trimming cut 1 base from V and 4 bases from J; bases unmatched to any gene: 9. CDR1 is SGHDN and CDR2 is FVKESK in the germline V gene. This CDR3 reads CASSQVGTATIYGYTF. The CDR3 DNA reads TGTGCCAGCAGCCAAGTCGGGACAGCGACCATCTATGGCTACACCTTC. Using reference TRBV14 and TRBJ1-2 for the parts outside the CDR3, the full variable domain is EAGVTQFPSHSVIEKGQTVTLRCDPISGHDNLYWYRRVMGKEIKFLLHFVKESKQDESGMPNNRFLAERTGGTYSTLKVQPAELEDSGVYFCASSQVGTATIYGYTFGSGTRLTVV.

The chain links TRBV3-1 (or the pseudogene TRBV3-2) to TRBJ2-1; 8 bases map to TRBD2. J was trimmed by 7 bases and V by 4 bases; bases with no gene match: 9. CDR1 LGHDT and CDR2 YNNKEL come from the germline V gene (reference sequence). CDR3 length: 15 residues. The CDR3 region has the DNA TGTGCCAGCAGCCGAGGCGGGGGGTTTGTAAATGAGCAGTTCTTC. It specifies CASSRGGGFVNEQFF.

The CDR3 DNA is TGTGCCAGCAGCGCTCAACTAGCGGGGACCTACGAGCAGTACTTC. It yields the protein CASSAQLAGTYEQYF. The chain joins TRBV5-4 to TRBJ2-7, with 10 bases fitting TRBD2. Losses at the gene ends were 4 bases for V and 2 bases for J; bases not matched to a gene: 6. CDR3 length: 15 amino acids. Germline V CDR1 and CDR2: SGHNT, YYREEE (reference sequence).

The chain recombines TRBV7-3 with TRBJ2-2; D is perhaps TRBD1 (6 bases). In germline, CDR1 is SGHTA, CDR2 FQGTGA. Trimming removed 5 bases from V and 8 bases from J, with 9 bases in between. The CDR3 has 12 amino acids. The CDR3 DNA sequence: TGTGCCAGCAGCCCCCAGGGGGGGGAGCTGTTTTTT. Translated, it gives CASSPQGGELFF.

The rearrangement uses TRBV5-1 and TRBJ2-7, with TRBD2 identical over 16 bases. J was trimmed by 5 bases and V by 0 bases; bases with no gene match: 5. This CDR3 comprises 17 residues. From germline, CDR1 is SGHRS and CDR2 YFSETQ. CDR3 amino acids: CASSLAGLAGGLDEQYF. CDR3 sequence (DNA): TGCGCCAGCAGCTTGGCGGGACTAGCGGGAGGGCTTGACGAGCAGTACTTC.

The chain couples TRBV6-5 to TRBJ1-1, with D uncertain. The CDR3 is made up of 13 amino acids. The V end lost 6 bases, the J end lost 10 bases, and 18 bases lay between the germline ends. The V gene's germline CDR1 is MNHEY and CDR2 SVGAGI. The DNA for the CDR3 is TGTGCCAGCAGGACCTCAGACGAGGATCGAGCTTTCTTT. Amino acid sequence: CASRTSDEDRAFF.

The rearrangement links TRBV6-5 to TRBJ1-2, with 9 bases that match TRBD1. Germline V CDR1 and CDR2: MNHEY, SVGAGI. The length of the CDR3 is 13 residues. The V and J ends lost 6 bases and 7 bases, in that order; junction bases with no gene match: 6. The CDR3 nucleotides are TGTGCCAGCAGCCGGACAGGGGTTGGTGGCTACACCTTC. Translation: CASSRTGVGGYTF.

This chain joins TRBV9 and TRBJ2-3, with a possible D match to TRBD2 (6 bases). CDR1 is SGDLS, CDR2 YYNGEE, per germline. This CDR3 has 17 residues. The ends were cut back, 0 bases at V and 0 bases at J, with 14 bases in the middle. In DNA form, the CDR3 reads TGTGCCAGCAGCGTAGGTAGGGCGGCGGGGAGCACAGATACGCAGTATTTT. Translated: CASSVGRAAGSTDTQYF.

The CDR3 DNA reads as TGTGCCAGCAGCGTACAGGGGGGCGACGACGCTTTCTTT. Translated: CASSVQGGDDAFF. The J gene is TRBJ1-1, the V gene TRBV4-2; 8 bases line up with TRBD1. The CDR3 has 13 residues. V trimming: 5 bases; J trimming: 11 bases; junction bases outside the gene matches: 10. From germline, CDR1 is LGHNA and CDR2 YNFKEQ.